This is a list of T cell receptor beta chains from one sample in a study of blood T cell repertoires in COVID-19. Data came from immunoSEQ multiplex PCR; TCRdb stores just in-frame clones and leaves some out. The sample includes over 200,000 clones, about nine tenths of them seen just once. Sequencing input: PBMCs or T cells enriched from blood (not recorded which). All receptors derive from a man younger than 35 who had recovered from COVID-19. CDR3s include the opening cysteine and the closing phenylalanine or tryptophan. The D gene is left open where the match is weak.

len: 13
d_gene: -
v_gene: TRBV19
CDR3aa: CATHGPGSQPQHF

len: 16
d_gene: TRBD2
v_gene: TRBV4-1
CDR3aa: CASSQGLAGEDYEQYF

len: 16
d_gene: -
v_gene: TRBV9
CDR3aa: CASSVASRGENTEAFF

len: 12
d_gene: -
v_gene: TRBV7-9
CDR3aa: CASSFTDYGYTF

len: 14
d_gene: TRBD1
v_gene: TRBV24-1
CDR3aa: CATSGTGGPYEQYF

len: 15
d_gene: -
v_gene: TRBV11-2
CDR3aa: CASSLRSSHSNEQFF

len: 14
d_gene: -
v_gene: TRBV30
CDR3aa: CAWSVPAAGETQYF

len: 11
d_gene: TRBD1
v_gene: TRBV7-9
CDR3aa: CASGMDRGYTF

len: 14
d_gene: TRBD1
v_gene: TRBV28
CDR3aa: CASSSRTGNQPQHF

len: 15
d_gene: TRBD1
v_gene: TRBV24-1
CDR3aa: CATSETGFGNQPQHF

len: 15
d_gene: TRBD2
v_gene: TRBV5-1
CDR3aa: CASSSGTSNTDTQYF

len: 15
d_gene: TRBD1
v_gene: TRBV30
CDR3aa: CAWSSGQGLIYGYTF

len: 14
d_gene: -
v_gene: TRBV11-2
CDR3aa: CASSLDGLGYTQYF

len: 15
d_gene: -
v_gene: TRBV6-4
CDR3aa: CASRNDVDRNTEAFF

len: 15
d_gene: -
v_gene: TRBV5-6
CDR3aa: CASSLWTQGPRGYTF

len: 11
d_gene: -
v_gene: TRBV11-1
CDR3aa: CASSPGYEQYF

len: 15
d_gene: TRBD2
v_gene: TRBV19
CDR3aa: CASSIQREGEYEQYF

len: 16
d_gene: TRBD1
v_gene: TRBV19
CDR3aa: CARGGQEVNSNQPQHF

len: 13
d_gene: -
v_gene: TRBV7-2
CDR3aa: CASSLGTINEQFF

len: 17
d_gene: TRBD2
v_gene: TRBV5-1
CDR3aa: CASNPTSGTLTPYEQYF

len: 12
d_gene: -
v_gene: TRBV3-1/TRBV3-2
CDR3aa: CASSHLYNEQFF

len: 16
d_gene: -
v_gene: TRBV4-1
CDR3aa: CASSQAGQGFGYGYTF

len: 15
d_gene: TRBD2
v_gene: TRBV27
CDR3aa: CASTLAGGTYNEQFF

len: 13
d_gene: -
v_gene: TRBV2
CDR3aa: CASIFSGVYEQYF

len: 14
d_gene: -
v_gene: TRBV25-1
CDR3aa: CASSFAGENYGYTF

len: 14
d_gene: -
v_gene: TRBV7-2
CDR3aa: CASSFYEQTNEQFF

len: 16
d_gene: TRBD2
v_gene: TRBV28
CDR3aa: CAISPGGTRSYNEQFF

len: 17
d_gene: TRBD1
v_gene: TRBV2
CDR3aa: CASRPGTGSQIQETQYF

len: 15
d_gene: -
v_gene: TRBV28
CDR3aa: CASSLRPRSGEKLFF

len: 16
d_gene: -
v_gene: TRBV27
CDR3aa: CASSLLAGSSYNEQFF

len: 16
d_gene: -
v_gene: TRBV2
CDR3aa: CASRGRDTYYNSPLHF

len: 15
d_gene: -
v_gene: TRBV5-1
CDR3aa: CASSSGLTGANVLTF

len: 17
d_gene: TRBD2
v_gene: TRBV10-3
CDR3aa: CAISESRTRRGGETQYF

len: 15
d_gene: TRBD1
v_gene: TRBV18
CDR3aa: CASSQTGQELEKLFF

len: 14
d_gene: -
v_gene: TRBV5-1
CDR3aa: CASSLPRGPYEQYF

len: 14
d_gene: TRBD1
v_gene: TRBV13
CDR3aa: CASSRQGLNQPQHF

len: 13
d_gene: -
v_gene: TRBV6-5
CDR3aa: CASHRAGVEKLFF